The table lists the clone carrying this T cell receptor (beta chain) with a few counts. Its specificity is unknown. Germline V gene lookup returns CDR1 SGHVS and CDR2 FNYEAQ. Trimming left V 1 base short and J 8 bases short, with 18 bases between. The CDR3 extends over 16 amino acids. Each CDR3 protein is one row after TCRdb ran MiXCR on the reads. Here the sample spans around 430,000 distinct CDR3 sequences, under 45% being singletons. The sample is drawn from a study of T cell repertoires in cytomegalovirus infection. Overall study: Use of recently identified HLA-C-restricted and well-studied HLA-B-restricted CMV epitopes was part of the study. Carrying CMV and the relevant HLA type showed in public TCR beta signatures.

The chain couples TRBV7-6 to TRBJ2-1, with D perhaps assigned TRBD1 or TRBD2 (6 bases each). The TCR originated in a human donor in good health (CMV status not recorded). Some clones in this sample may be carry-over from other donors' samples. Here the sequenced sample was cultured PBMCs, taken from culture after CMV antigen stimulation. The CDR3 spells CASSLDSWVGGDEQFF. The CDR3 DNA follows: TGTGCCAGCAGCTTAGACTCATGGGTCGGGGGCGATGAGCAGTTCTTC.